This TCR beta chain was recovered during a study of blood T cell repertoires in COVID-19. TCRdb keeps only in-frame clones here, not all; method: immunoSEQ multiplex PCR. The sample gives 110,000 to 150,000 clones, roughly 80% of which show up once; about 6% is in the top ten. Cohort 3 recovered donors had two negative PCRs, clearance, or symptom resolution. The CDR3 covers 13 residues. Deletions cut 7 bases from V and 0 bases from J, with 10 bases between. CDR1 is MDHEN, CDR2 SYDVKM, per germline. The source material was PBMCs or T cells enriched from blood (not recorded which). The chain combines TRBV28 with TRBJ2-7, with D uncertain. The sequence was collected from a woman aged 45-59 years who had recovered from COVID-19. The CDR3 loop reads CASNLADSYEQYF. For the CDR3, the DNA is TGTGCCAGCAACTTAGCAGACTCCTACGAGCAGTACTTC. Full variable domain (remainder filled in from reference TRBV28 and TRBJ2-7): DVKVTQSSRYLVKRTGEKVFLECVQDMDHENMFWYRQDPGLGLRLIYFSYDVKMKEKGDIPEGYSVSREKKERFSLILESASTNQTSMYLCASNLADSYEQYFGPGTRLTVT.